Sequencing of this TCR beta chain was carried out in a study of blood T cell repertoires in COVID-19. Study at large: COVID-19 samples, acute and convalescent, were from the United States, Italy and Spain.

Original processing notes: Nucleated cell number was recorded as an estimate derived from reference gene primer amplification. TCRdb keeps only in-frame clones here, not all; method: immunoSEQ multiplex PCR. That table supplies the V and J calls and clone size; D and trimming were determined from the DNA. The sample yields 130,000 to 150,000 clones, 80% to 90% seen once. V lost 1 base and J lost 5, with 12 bases in between. This CDR3 is 15 amino acids long. Germline V gene data show CDR1 as MGHRA and CDR2 as YSYEKL. The sequence came from an older woman with active COVID-19. The sample taken for sequencing was peripheral blood. V gene TRBV4-1 combines with J gene TRBJ1-5; a possible D gene is TRBD1 (5 bases). CDR3 amino acids: CASSQVGRVHQPQHF. The DNA for the CDR3 is TGCGCCAGCAGCCAAGTCGGCAGGGTGCATCAGCCCCAGCATTTT.